The 21 T cell receptor beta chains reported below all come from one sample, sequenced in a study of OX40 agonist ivuxolimab in advanced cancers. The data were produced by immunoSEQ multiplex PCR, yet TCRdb's version contains in-frame clones alone and is incomplete. Of about 22,000 clones in the sample, roughly 81% were seen once. The sequences come from CD4+ or CD8+ T cells sorted from blood, collected in a trial of the OX40 agonist ivuxolimab. The receptor set was obtained from an adult with an advanced solid tumor such as melanoma, head and neck, liver or kidney cancer.

The sample holds a few counts of this clone. The chain joins TRBV11-2 to TRBJ1-3; maybe TRBD1 (6 bases). The V gene lost 2 bases and the J gene lost 4 bases, with 18 bases spanning the gap. Germline CDR1 is SGHAT and CDR2 is FQNNGV. The CDR3 spans 17 residues. CDR3 protein: CASSLTPAGGGGNTIYF. CDR3 nucleotides: TGTGCCAGCAGCTTAACCCCGGCGGGAGGGGGAGGAAACACCATATATTTT.

The genes are TRBV29-1 and TRBJ2-7, with TRBD1 matching 7 bases. J lost 4 bases, V lost 6 bases, and 6 bases had no gene match. The CDR3 has 12 residues. Germline V lookup: CDR1 SQVTM, CDR2 ANQGSEA. CDR3 in amino acids: CSVDSGGYEQYF. The DNA for the CDR3 is TGCAGCGTCGACTCAGGGGGTTACGAGCAGTACTTC.

This chain connects TRBV5-1 to TRBJ1-2; 10 bases align to TRBD1. The germline V gene has CDR1 SGHRS and CDR2 YFSETQ. The CDR3 totals 13 residues. V was clipped by 10 bases and J by 1 base; unmatched bases: 4. CDR3 region: CACRDRGNYGYTF. The CDR3 DNA reads as TGCGCCTGCCGGGACAGGGGTAACTATGGCTACACCTTC.

The chain carries TRBV19 and TRBJ2-5; D perhaps matches TRBD2 (6 bases). There are 16 residues in the CDR3. V gave up 3 bases and J gave up 1 base, with 15 bases separating them. The germline V gene has CDR1 LNHDA and CDR2 SQIVND (reference sequence). The CDR3 loop reads CASSMGTVPSQETQYF. The CDR3 region has the DNA TGTGCCAGTAGTATGGGGACTGTTCCCTCCCAAGAGACCCAGTACTTC.

This chain links TRBV11-2 with TRBJ1-6; a possible D gene is TRBD1 (5 bases). Germline V gives CDR1 SGHAT, CDR2 FQNNGV. This CDR3 contains 15 residues. Trimming pared 2 bases from V and 8 bases from J, leaving 13 bases between. The CDR3 nucleotides are TGTGCCAGCAGCTTAACCGGGGCAGAGGATTCACCCCTCCACTTT. Protein: CASSLTGAEDSPLHF.

The gene calls are TRBV19 and TRBJ1-1, with D maybe TRBD1 (5 bases). CDR1 LNHDA and CDR2 SQIVND come from the germline V gene (reference sequence). The CDR3 is 15 amino acids. The V end lost 6 bases, the J end lost 0 bases, and 14 bases lay between the germline ends. In nucleotides, the CDR3 is TGTGCCAGTAGCCCAGGGATGGGGCTGAACACTGAAGCTTTCTTT. Residues: CASSPGMGLNTEAFF.

V gene TRBV4-1 combines with J gene TRBJ2-5; D perhaps matches TRBD2 (5 bases). V was pared by 1 base and J by 5 bases, with 11 bases between. Per germline, CDR1 MGHRA and CDR2 YSYEKL. CDR3 length equals 14 residues. The CDR3 region has the DNA TGCGCCAGCAGCCAAGGCACTAGTAGGGAGACCCAGTACTTC. It codes for CASSQGTSRETQYF.

The table lists this clone with a count of one. The V gene is TRBV5-3, the J gene TRBJ2-2; possibly TRBD1 for D (6 bases). TRBV5-3 has ORF status, its function being uncertain. V was clipped by 4 bases and J by 2 bases, with 15 bases between them. The CDR3 has 16 amino acids. The CDR3 DNA reads TGTGCCAGAAGCGTCTACAGGGTAAGCAACACCGGGGAGCTGTTTTTT. Protein sequence: CARSVYRVSNTGELFF.

CDR3 amino acids: CATSRESPLHF. CDR3 DNA: TGTGCCACCAGCAGAGAATCACCCCTCCACTTT. This chain uses TRBV15 with TRBJ1-6; no definite D call. V was clipped by 0 bases and J by 10 bases, with 1 base between them. CDR1 is LNHNV and CDR2 is YYDKDF in the germline V gene (reference sequence). This CDR3 region has 11 residues.

This rearrangement joins TRBV27 to TRBJ2-1; D remains ambiguous. The CDR3 extends over 13 amino acids. Looked up from germline, CDR1 is MNHEY and CDR2 is SMNVEV (reference sequence). With 5 bases removed from V and 6 bases from J, the gap between germline ends came to 11 bases. Written as DNA, the CDR3 is TGTGCCAGCAGTCCCCTTAGCCTCAATGAGCAGTTCTTC. It yields the protein CASSPLSLNEQFF.

The chain joins TRBV6-6 to TRBJ2-7, with 11 bases aligning to TRBD1. This CDR3 is built from 14 residues. Germline values: CDR1 MNHNY, CDR2 SVGAGI (reference sequence). The trim removed 4 bases at V and 3 bases at J, leaving 2 bases unmatched. CDR3 bases: TGTGCCAGCAGTTGGACAGGGGGCAGCTACGAGCAGTACTTC. It codes for CASSWTGGSYEQYF.

This chain uses TRBV5-4 with TRBJ2-6, with D unclear. This CDR3 has 15 amino acids. Germline CDR1 SGHNT, CDR2 YYREEE (reference sequence). The V end was cut by 0 bases, the J end by 0 bases, with 4 bases between. CDR3 region: CASSLEGSGANVLTF. CDR3 nucleotides: TGTGCCAGCAGCTTGGAAGGCTCTGGGGCCAACGTCCTGACTTTC.

The V and J genes are TRBV19 and TRBJ2-5; 7 bases align to TRBD2. The length of the CDR3 is 14 residues. V lost 5 bases and J lost 4; bases outside the gene matches: 7. CDR1 and CDR2 (germline): LNHDA, SQIVND (reference sequence). The CDR3 loop reads CASSLTGGGETQYF. Written as DNA, the CDR3 is TGTGCCAGTAGTTTGACTGGGGGGGGAGAGACCCAGTACTTC.

This chain links TRBV29-1 with TRBJ2-2, with D unclear. V lost 5 bases and J lost 0, with 7 bases in between. This CDR3 region has 13 residues. The V gene's germline CDR1 is SQVTM and CDR2 ANQGSEA. Here the CDR3 reads CSVLSANTGELFF. DNA for the CDR3: TGCAGCGTTTTAAGCGCGAACACCGGGGAGCTGTTTTTT.

V and J are TRBV7-9 and TRBJ2-5, with 8 bases that match TRBD1. The DNA end is a closer match to TRBJ2-7, so the J assignment may be wrong. The CDR3 extends over 15 amino acids. CDR1 SEHNR and CDR2 FQNEAQ come from the germline V gene (reference sequence). The CDR3 spells CASSGGQGGSYEQYF. CDR3 coding DNA: TGTGCCAGCAGCGGCGGACAGGGTGGCTCCTACGAGCAGTACTTC.

The genes are TRBV4-1 and TRBJ1-1; no clear D gene. The CDR3 contains 14 residues. Germline CDR1 reads MGHRA; CDR2 reads YSYEKL. The germline V and J ends were trimmed by 1 base and 5 bases, with 11 bases remaining between them. For the CDR3, the DNA is TGCGCCAGCAGCCAAGTTGAAGTGGGGACTGAAGCTTTCTTT. Translated, it gives CASSQVEVGTEAFF.

The chain links TRBV14 to TRBJ2-1, with D perhaps matching TRBD2 (6 bases). CDR3 length: 15 amino acids. Trimming took off 1 base at V and 4 bases at J, with 11 bases between the two ends. The V gene's germline CDR1 is SGHDN and CDR2 FVKESK. CDR3 bases: TGTGCCAGCAGCCAAGTTGAGGCGGGATACAATGAGCAGTTCTTC. It encodes CASSQVEAGYNEQFF.

This sequence joins TRBV19 and TRBJ1-2; 9 nucleotides line up with TRBD1. This CDR3 has 14 amino acids. Germline assignment: CDR1 LNHDA and CDR2 SQIVND (reference sequence). V shed 7 bases and J 5 bases; nucleotides not matched to a gene: 8. The CDR3 here is CASKLTGGAYGYTF. The CDR3 nucleotides read TGTGCCAGTAAACTAACAGGGGGCGCGTATGGCTACACCTTC.

This clone was found many times. This chain links TRBV28 with TRBJ1-5, with D perhaps TRBD1 (5 bases). CDR1 is MDHEN, CDR2 SYDVKM, per germline. V was pared by 0 bases and J by 2 bases, with 14 bases between. This CDR3 is built from 17 residues. CDR3 sequence (DNA): TGTGCCAGCAGTTTATGGACAGCTTCTGAAGGCAATCAGCCCCAGCATTTT. Its translation: CASSLWTASEGNQPQHF.

J is TRBJ2-2 and V is TRBV29-1, with D perhaps being TRBD1 or TRBD2 (5 bases each). Trimming took off 2 bases at V and 0 bases at J, with 10 bases between the two ends. Germline CDR1 is SQVTM and CDR2 is ANQGSEA. The CDR3 extends over 15 amino acids. In DNA form, the CDR3 reads TGCAGCGTTGAATGGGGGTCTTCGAACACCGGGGAGCTGTTTTTT. Its translation: CSVEWGSSNTGELFF.

The rearrangement uses TRBV6-4 and TRBJ2-3; TRBD2 matches 10 bases. The J segment lost 4 bases and the V segment lost 0 bases, leaving 7 bases of the junction unmatched. In germline, CDR1 is MRHNA, CDR2 SNTAGT. The CDR3 consists of 17 residues. CDR3 coding DNA: TGTGCCAGCAGTGACTCACCGGAGCGGGGGGGCGCAGATACGCAGTATTTT. It is translated as CASSDSPERGGADTQYF.